This T cell receptor beta chain was documented in a study of CDR3 diversity in severe acne. MiXCR, applied by TCRdb to the PCR reads, yields one record per CDR3 protein. The sample shows some 90,000 distinct CDR3 sequences, about half of them seen only once. V was pared by 0 bases and J by 8 bases, with 7 bases between. CDR3 size: 11 residues. CDR1 is SQVTM and CDR2 is ANQGSEA in the germline V gene. Sequenced: blood. The chain uses TRBV29-1 and TRBJ1-1; D gene ambiguous. The TCR was taken from a male donor with severe acne vulgaris. The CDR3 loop is CSVEDSWEAFF. CDR3 DNA: TGCAGCGTTGAAGATTCTTGGGAAGCTTTCTTT.